Listed below are T cell receptor beta chains from one sample, sequenced in a study of T cells in Graves' hyperthyroidism and ophthalmopathy. MiXCR, applied by TCRdb to the multiplex PCR reads, yields one record per CDR3 protein. The data show hundreds of thousands of distinct CDR3 sequences, 13% to 15% seen once. Material: blood. The receptors come from a woman aged 18-29 years with Graves' hyperthyroidism. Both conserved end residues are part of each CDR3. The order of the fields is J gene, clone size, V gene, D gene, CDR3 protein, CDR3 DNA. The D gene is left open where the match is weak. Not all rows give a size; the values are once, few, many and, for expanded clones, a class.

>TRBJ1-6|many|TRBV6-1|.
CASTDNAPLHF
TGTGCCAGCACTGATAACGCGCCCCTCCACTTT
>TRBJ1-1|.|TRBV18|.
CASSPRAWETEAFF
TGTGCCAGCTCACCCAGGGCCTGGGAGACTGAAGCTTTCTTT
>TRBJ2-7|many|TRBV7-2|TRBD1
CASSMDRGRGEQYF
TGTGCCAGCAGCATGGACAGGGGGCGAGGCGAGCAGTACTTC
>TRBJ2-7|few|TRBV7-2|TRBD1
CASSSSSIRDRGLSYEQYF
TGTGCCAGCAGCTCCTCTTCTATTAGGGACAGGGGGCTCTCCTACGAGCAGTACTTC
>TRBJ2-7|many|TRBV20-1|TRBD2
CSARPSGYYEQYF
TGCAGTGCTCGACCTAGCGGGTACTACGAGCAGTACTTC
>TRBJ2-7|.|TRBV6-4|TRBD2
CASGGTSDQVYEQYF
TGTGCCAGCGGAGGGACTAGCGACCAAGTCTACGAGCAGTACTTC
>TRBJ2-2|.|TRBV6-1|TRBD1
CASSPRDSLNTGELFF
TGTGCCAGCAGTCCGAGGGACAGCCTGAACACCGGGGAGCTGTTTTTT
>TRBJ1-5|few|TRBV12-3/TRBV12-4|.
CASSLGPGGNQPQHF
TGTGCCAGCAGTTTAGGGCCAGGGGGCAATCAGCCCCAGCATTTT
>TRBJ2-3|many|TRBV12-3/TRBV12-4|TRBD2
CASFQAGDPDTQYF
TGTGCCAGCTTTCAAGCGGGAGACCCGGATACGCAGTATTTT
>TRBJ2-7|.|TRBV20-1|TRBD1
CSARDPQGAGYEQYF
TGCAGTGCTAGAGACCCACAGGGGGCGGGATACGAGCAGTACTTC
>TRBJ2-5|many|TRBV2|.
CASSLSGFQETQYF
TGTGCCAGCAGCCTTAGCGGATTCCAAGAGACCCAGTACTTC
>TRBJ1-2|many|TRBV12-3/TRBV12-4|.
CASSLAGQGGYGYTF
TGTGCCAGCAGTTTAGCGGGGCAGGGAGGCTATGGCTACACCTTC
>TRBJ2-1|many|TRBV24-1|.
CATSDTGQAGGEQFF
TGTGCCACCAGTGACACGGGACAAGCGGGTGGTGAGCAGTTCTTC
>TRBJ2-7|.|TRBV18|.
CASSEGSEQYF
TGTGCCAGCTCGGAGGGCAGCGAGCAGTACTTC
>TRBJ2-1|many|TRBV6-1|.
CASTPGSEQFF
TGTGCCAGCACCCCCGGAAGTGAGCAGTTCTTC
>TRBJ2-1|few|TRBV7-2|TRBD2
CASSSPMLAGDLYNEQFF
TGTGCCAGCAGCTCCCCTATGCTAGCGGGAGATCTGTACAATGAGCAGTTCTTC
>TRBJ1-1|.|TRBV27|.
CASSLVAGGEAFF
TGTGCCAGCAGTTTAGTGGCCGGGGGTGAAGCTTTCTTT
>TRBJ2-3|.|TRBV12-3/TRBV12-4|.
CASTRDTDTQYF
TGTGCCAGCACCAGAGACACAGATACGCAGTATTTT
>TRBJ2-1|many|TRBV12-3/TRBV12-4|TRBD2
CASSHSGPAGEGNEQFF
TGTGCCAGCAGCCACTCAGGGCCAGCGGGAGAGGGGAATGAGCAGTTCTTC
>TRBJ1-5|few|TRBV24-1|.
CATSGQWGQPQHF
TGTGCCACCAGTGGACAGTGGGGTCAGCCCCAGCATTTT
>TRBJ2-5|.|TRBV29-1|TRBD2
CSVVTSGRQETQYF
TGCAGCGTGGTCACTAGCGGGAGACAAGAGACCCAGTACTTC
>TRBJ2-1|many|TRBV20-1|TRBD2
CSAFSGRGVDEQFF
TGCAGTGCTTTCAGCGGGAGAGGCGTGGATGAGCAGTTCTTC
>TRBJ2-7|once|TRBV7-3|TRBD1
CASSLTGTGGLYEQYF
TGTGCCAGCAGCTTAACGGGGACAGGGGGGCTCTACGAGCAGTACTTC
>TRBJ2-7|.|TRBV4-2|TRBD2
CASSRWVGRGAYEQYF
TGTGCCAGCAGCCGGTGGGTTGGGCGGGGGGCCTACGAGCAGTACTTC
>TRBJ1-4|many|TRBV28|.
CASRRTDPFGKLFF
TGTGCCAGCCGCCGGACAGATCCTTTTGGAAAACTGTTTTTT
>TRBJ2-3|many|TRBV24-1|TRBD2
CATSDPSLAGGSHFATDTQYF
TGTGCCACCAGTGACCCCTCGCTAGCGGGAGGCTCCCATTTTGCCACAGATACGCAGTATTTT
>TRBJ1-4|.|TRBV6-1|TRBD1
CASSEYRGNEKLFF
TGTGCCAGCAGTGAATACAGGGGGAATGAAAAACTGTTTTTT
>TRBJ2-3|few|TRBV20-1|.
CSARDRWDESTDTQYF
TGCAGTGCTAGAGATCGGTGGGACGAGAGCACAGATACGCAGTATTTT